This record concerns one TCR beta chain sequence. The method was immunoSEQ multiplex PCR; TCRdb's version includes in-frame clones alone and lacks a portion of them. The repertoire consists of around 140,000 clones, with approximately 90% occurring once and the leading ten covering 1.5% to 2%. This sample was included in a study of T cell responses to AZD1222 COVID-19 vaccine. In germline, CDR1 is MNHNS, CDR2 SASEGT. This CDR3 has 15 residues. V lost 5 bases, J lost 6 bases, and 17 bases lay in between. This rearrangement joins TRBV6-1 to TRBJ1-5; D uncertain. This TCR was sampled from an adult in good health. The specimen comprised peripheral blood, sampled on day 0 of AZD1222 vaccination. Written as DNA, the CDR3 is TGTGCCAGCAGTTCCCGGACTGTGAGCGGTCAGCCCCAGCATTTT. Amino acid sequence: CASSSRTVSGQPQHF.